This T cell receptor (beta chain) was profiled in a study of blood T cells in healthy people across ages. CDR1 and CDR2 (germline): MDHEN, SYDVKM. V gave up 6 bases and J gave up 6 bases; unmatched junction bases: 10. The CDR3 sequence is 15 residues long. There are a few counts of this clonotype. Its antigen remains unknown. General study points: Whereas aged donors had fewer naive CD4+ cells, long-lived donors had more of them and higher diversity.

Using a J-beta primer mix together with a sample-barcoded 5' primer, a second PCR was run for roughly 6 to 11 cycles. TCRdb re-called the 5' RACE reads with MiXCR, one entry per CDR3 protein. The data show around 1.7 million distinct CDR3 sequences, roughly 28% seen once. The specimen was blood. This sequence originates from a woman aged 25 to 39 in good health. V is TRBV28 and J is TRBJ1-2; 10 bases align to TRBD1. The CDR3 spells CASRGSGTGVDGYTF. The CDR3 nucleotides read TGTGCCAGCAGGGGGAGCGGGACAGGGGTAGATGGCTACACCTTC.